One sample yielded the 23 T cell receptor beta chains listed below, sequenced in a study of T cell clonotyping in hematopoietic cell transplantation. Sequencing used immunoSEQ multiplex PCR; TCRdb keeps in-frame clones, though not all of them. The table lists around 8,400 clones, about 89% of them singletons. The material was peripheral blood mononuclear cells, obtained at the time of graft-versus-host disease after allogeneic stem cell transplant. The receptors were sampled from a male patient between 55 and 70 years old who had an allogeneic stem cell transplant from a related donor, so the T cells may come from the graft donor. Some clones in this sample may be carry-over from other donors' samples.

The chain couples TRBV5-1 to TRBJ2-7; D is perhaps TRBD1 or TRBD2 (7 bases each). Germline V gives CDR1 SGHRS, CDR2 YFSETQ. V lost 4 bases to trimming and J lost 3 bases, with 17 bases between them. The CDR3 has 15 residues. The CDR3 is CASSRGGQQIYEQYF. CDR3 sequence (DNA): TGCGCCAGCAGCAGGGGGGGACAGCAAATCTACGAGCAGTACTTC.

The CDR3, as DNA: TGTGCCAGCAGCGCCAGTAGCAATCAGCCCCAGCATTTT. This translates into CASSASSNQPQHF. The V and J genes are TRBV9 and TRBJ1-5; D not certain. Germline V gene lookup returns CDR1 SGDLS and CDR2 YYNGEE. This CDR3 spans 13 amino acids. Trimming pared 3 bases from V and 0 bases from J, leaving 4 bases between.

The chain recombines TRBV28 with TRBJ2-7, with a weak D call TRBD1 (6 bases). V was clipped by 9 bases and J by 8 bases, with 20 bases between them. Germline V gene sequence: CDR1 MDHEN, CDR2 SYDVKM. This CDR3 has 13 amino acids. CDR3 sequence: CASRDTPNEQQYF. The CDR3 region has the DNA TGTGCCAGTAGGGACACCCCTAATGAGCAGCAGTACTTC.

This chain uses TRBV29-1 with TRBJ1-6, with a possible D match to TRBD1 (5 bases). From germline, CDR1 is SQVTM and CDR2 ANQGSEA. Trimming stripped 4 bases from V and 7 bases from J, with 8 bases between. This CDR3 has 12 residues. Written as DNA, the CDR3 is TGCAGCGTTGGGGGCACCAATTCACCCCTCCACTTT. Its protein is CSVGGTNSPLHF.

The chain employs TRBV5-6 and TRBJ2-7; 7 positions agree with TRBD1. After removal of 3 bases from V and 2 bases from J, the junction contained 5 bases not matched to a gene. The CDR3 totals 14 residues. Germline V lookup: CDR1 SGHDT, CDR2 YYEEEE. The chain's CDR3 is CASSSLQGTYEQYF. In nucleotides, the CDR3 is TGTGCCAGCAGCTCCCTACAGGGGACCTACGAGCAGTACTTC.

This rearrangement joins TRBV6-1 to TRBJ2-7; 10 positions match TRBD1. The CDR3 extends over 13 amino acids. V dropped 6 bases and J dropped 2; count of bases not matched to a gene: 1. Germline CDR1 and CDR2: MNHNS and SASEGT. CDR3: CASRDRGTYEQYF. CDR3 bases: TGTGCCAGCAGGGACAGGGGGACCTACGAGCAGTACTTC.

CDR3 region: CASSLLGRPSSYEQYF. CDR3 DNA: TGCGCCAGCAGCTTGCTCGGACGCCCGAGCTCCTACGAGCAGTACTTC. The chain employs TRBV5-1 and TRBJ2-7, with D uncertain. The V and J ends lost 1 base and 0 bases respectively, with 14 bases between them. Germline values: CDR1 SGHRS, CDR2 YFSETQ. The CDR3 length is 16 residues.

The CDR3 nucleotides are TGTGCCAGCAGCGGGGCAAGCTCCTATAATTCACCCCTCCACTTT. It encodes CASSGASSYNSPLHF. The gene calls are TRBV2 and TRBJ1-6; perhaps TRBD1 as D (5 bases). This CDR3 region has 15 residues. Trimming took 6 bases from V and 0 from J, leaving 9 bases between them. Germline CDR1 and CDR2: SNHLY and FYNNEI.

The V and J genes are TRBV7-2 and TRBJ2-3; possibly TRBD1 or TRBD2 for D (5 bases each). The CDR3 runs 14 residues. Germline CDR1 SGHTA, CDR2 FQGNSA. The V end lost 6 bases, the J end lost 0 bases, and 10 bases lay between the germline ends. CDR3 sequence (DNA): TGTGCCAGCAGGGGGGTGTCTAGCACAGATACGCAGTATTTT. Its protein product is CASRGVSSTDTQYF.

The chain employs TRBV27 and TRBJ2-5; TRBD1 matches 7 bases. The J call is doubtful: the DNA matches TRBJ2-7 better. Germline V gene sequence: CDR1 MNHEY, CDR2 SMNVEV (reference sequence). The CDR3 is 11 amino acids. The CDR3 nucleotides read TGTGCCTCCTCACAGGGGAACGAGCAGTACTTC. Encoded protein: CASSQGNEQYF.

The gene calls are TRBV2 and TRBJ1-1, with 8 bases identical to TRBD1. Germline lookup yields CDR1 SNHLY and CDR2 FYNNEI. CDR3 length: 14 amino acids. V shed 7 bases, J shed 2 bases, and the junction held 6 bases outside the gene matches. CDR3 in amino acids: CASTGDRFNTEAFF. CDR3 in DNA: TGTGCCAGCACCGGGGACAGGTTTAACACTGAAGCTTTCTTT.

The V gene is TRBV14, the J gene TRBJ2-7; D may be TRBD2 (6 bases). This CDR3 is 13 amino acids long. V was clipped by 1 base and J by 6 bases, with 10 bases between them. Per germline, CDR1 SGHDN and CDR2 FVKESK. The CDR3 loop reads CASSQVLGGEQYF. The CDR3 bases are TGTGCCAGCAGCCAAGTTTTGGGGGGCGAGCAGTACTTC.

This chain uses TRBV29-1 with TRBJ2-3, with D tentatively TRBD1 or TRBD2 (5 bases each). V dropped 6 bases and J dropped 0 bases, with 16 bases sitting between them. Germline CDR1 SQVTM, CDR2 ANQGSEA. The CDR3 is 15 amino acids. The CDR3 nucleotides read TGCAGCGTAGATCCCGGGACGGACAGCACAGATACGCAGTATTTT. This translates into CSVDPGTDSTDTQYF.

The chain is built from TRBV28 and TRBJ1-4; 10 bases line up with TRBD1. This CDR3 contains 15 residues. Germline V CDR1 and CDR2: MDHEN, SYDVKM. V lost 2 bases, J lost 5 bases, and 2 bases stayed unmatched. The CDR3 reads CASSLGTGVNEKLFF. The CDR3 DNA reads TGTGCCAGCAGTTTAGGGACAGGGGTAAATGAAAAACTGTTTTTT.

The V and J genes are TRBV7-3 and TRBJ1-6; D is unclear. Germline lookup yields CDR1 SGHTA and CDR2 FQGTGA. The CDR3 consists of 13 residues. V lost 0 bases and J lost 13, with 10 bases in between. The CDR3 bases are TGTGCCAGCAGCTTAACAGGGCAACCTCCCCTCCACTTT. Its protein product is CASSLTGQPPLHF.

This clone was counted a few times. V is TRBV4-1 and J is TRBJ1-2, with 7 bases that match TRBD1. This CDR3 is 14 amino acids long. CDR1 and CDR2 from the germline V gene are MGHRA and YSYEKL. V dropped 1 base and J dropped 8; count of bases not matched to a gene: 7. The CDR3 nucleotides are TGCGCCAGCAGCCAAGTGGGACAGCCGTGGGGCTACACCTTC. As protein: CASSQVGQPWGYTF.

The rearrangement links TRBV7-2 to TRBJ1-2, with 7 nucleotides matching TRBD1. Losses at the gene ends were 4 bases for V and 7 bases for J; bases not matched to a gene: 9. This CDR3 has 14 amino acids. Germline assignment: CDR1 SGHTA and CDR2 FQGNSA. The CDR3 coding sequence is TGTGCCAGCAGCTCCACAGGGACAGCGTTTGGCTACACCTTC. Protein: CASSSTGTAFGYTF.

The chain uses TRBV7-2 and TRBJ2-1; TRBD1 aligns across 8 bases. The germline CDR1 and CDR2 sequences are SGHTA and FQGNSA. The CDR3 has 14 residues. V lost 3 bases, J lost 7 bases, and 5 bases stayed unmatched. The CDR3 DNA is TGTGCCAGCAGCTTCGACAGGGGAAGGAATGAGCAGTTCTTC. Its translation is CASSFDRGRNEQFF.

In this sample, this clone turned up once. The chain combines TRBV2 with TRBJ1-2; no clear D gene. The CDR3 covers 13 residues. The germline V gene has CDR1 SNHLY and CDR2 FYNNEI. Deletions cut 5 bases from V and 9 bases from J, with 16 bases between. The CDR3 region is CASSPYTEMSYTF. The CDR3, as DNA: TGTGCCAGCAGTCCATACACGGAGATGAGCTACACCTTC.

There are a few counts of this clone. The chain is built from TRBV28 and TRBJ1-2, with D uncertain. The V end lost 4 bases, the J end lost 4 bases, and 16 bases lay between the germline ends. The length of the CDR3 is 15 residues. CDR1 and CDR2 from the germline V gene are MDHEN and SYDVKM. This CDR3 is CASSSHIPRLYGYTF. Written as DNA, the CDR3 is TGTGCCAGCAGTTCCCATATCCCCAGGCTCTATGGCTACACCTTC.

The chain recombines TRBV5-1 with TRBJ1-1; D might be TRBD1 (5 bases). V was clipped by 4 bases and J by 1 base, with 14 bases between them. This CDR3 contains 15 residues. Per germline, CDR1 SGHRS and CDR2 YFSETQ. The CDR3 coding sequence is TGCGCCAGCAGCCCCGAGGGGCAGGGGAACACTGAAGCTTTCTTT. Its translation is CASSPEGQGNTEAFF.

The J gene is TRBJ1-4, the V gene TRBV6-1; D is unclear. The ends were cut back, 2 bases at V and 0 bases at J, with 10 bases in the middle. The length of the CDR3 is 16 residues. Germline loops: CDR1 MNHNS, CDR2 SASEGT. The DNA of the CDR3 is TGTGCCAGCAGTGAAAGAACAAGTACAACTAATGAAAAACTGTTTTTT. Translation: CASSERTSTTNEKLFF.

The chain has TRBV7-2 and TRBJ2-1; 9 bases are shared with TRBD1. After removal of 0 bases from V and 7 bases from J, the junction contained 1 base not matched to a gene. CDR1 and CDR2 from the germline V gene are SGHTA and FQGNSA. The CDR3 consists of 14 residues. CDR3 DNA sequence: TGTGCCAGCAGCTTAGCCGACAGGGGGAATGAGCAGTTCTTC. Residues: CASSLADRGNEQFF.